Sequencing of this T cell receptor delta chain was carried out in a study of Vδ1+ human thymocytes. Findings of the study overall: Thymic delta-chain repertoires held 15% to 20% Vdelta2 sequences and few Vdelta3, despite high sort purity. Thymic TRG and TRD repertoires appeared highly polyclonal, with Gaussian CDR3 length distributions. Bulk repertoire data may be misinterpreted because of unexpected Vdelta2 sequences.

This clone was recorded a few times. Its antigen is still unknown. CDR3 size: 20 residues. Per the germline V gene, CDR1 is TSWWSYY and CDR2 is QGS. V dropped 2 bases and J dropped 0 bases, with 25 bases sitting between them. Sequences come from RNA converted to cDNA by reverse transcription. The CDR3 regions were amplified by multiplex PCR from V-gene primers to a constant-region primer. TCRdb fed the multiplex PCR reads to CATT. The sample has some 27,000 delta-chain clones; around 7.7% are singletons. Alphabeta T cells were depleted, then CD3+ Vdelta1+ Vdelta2- thymocytes were FACS-sorted. Purity of the sorted Vdelta1+ thymocytes ranged from roughly 98% to 99.6%.

Sequences were obtained from Vdelta1+ gamma-delta thymocytes from the thymus. This sample's subset: FACS-sorted CD3+ TCRalphabeta- TCRVdelta1+ TCRVdelta2- thymocytes. This clonotype originated in a girl in the first two years of life who had congenital heart surgery. This chain uses TRDV1 with TRDJ1, with D possibly TRDD3 on 7 matching bases. The CDR3 spells CALGEIPKPTGAPHTDKLIF. In nucleotides, the CDR3 is TGTGCTCTTGGGGAAATTCCTAAACCCACTGGGGCCCCCCACACCGATAAACTCATCTTT.